This T cell receptor beta chain stems from a study of shared clonotypes between healthy human individuals. The CDR3 spans 13 residues. Germline values: CDR1 SGHVS, CDR2 FQNEAQ. The J segment lost 6 bases and the V segment lost 4 bases, leaving 5 bases of the junction unmatched. This clone has more than one count but fewer than ten. What it recognizes is unknown. Other DNA sequences from this sample encode an identical CDR3 as well. Sequencing was performed with immunoSEQ multiplex PCR; in TCRdb, only in-frame clones are kept and a portion is missing. The repertoire holds 700,000 or so clones, approximately 75% seen once, with about 1.7% in the top ten. Regarding the study as a whole: Investigators expected sequencing depth to affect clonotype sharing among donors.

This chain links TRBV7-8 with TRBJ2-7; 8 positions match TRBD1. The material sequenced was memory CD4+ T cells sorted from blood. Documented subset: CD45RA-negative fraction. The TCR sequence derives from a woman in her 30s in good health. The chain's CDR3 is CASSSGQGAEQYF. CDR3 nucleotides: TGTGCCAGCAGCTCAGGACAGGGCGCCGAGCAGTACTTC.